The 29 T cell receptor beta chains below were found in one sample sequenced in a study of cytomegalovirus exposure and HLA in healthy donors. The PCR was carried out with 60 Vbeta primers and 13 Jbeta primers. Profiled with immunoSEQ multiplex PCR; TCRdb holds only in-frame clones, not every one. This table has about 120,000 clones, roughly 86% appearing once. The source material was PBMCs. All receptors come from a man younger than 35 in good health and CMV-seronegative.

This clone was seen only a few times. The CDR3 DNA reads TGCGCCAGCAGCCCATCTAGCGGGGCAGTCTCCTATGGCTACACCTTC. Protein product: CASSPSSGAVSYGYTF. V usage is TRBV5-1 and J usage is TRBJ1-2; TRBD1 is a possible D gene (5 bases). V was trimmed by 4 bases and J by 4 bases, leaving 20 bases between them. The CDR3 loop spans 16 amino acids. The germline gives CDR1 SGHRS, CDR2 YFSETQ.

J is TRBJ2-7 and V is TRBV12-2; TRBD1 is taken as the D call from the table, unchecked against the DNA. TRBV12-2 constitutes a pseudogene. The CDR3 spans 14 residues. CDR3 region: CASRLGTGTHEQYF. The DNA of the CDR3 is TGTGCAAGTCGCTTAGGGACAGGGACCCACGAGCAGTACTTC.

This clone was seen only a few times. CDR3 protein: CASSLGRADTQYF. For the CDR3, the DNA is TGTGCCAGCAGCTTGGGCCGAGCGGATACGCAGTATTTT. V gene TRBV5-8 combines with J gene TRBJ2-3; D gene uncertain. The CDR3 runs 13 residues. V was pared by 0 bases and J by 6 bases, with 8 bases between. Germline V CDR1 and CDR2: SGHTS, YDEGEE.

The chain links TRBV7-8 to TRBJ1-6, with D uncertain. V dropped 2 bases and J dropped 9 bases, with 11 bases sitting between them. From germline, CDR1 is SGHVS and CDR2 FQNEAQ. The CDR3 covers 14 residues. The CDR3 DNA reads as TGTGCCAGCAGCTTATACGGGGAGTTTTCACCCCTCCACTTT. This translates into CASSLYGEFSPLHF.

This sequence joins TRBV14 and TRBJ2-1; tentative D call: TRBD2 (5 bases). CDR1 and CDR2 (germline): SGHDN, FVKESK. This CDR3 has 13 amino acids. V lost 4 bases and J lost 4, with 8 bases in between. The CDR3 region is CASSPRGYNEQFF. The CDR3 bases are TGTGCCAGCAGCCCCCGGGGTTACAATGAGCAGTTCTTC.

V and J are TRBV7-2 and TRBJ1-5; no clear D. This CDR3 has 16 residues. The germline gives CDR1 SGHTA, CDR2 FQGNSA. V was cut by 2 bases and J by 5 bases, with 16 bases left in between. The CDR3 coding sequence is TGTGCCAGCAGCTTATATTCCATAGGACTCTATCAGCCCCAGCATTTT. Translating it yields CASSLYSIGLYQPQHF.

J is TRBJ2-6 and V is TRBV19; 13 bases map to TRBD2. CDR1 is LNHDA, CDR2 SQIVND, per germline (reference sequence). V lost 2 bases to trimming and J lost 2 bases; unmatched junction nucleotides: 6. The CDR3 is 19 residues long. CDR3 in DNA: TGTGCCAGTAGTATAAGACTAGCGGGGGGTGGGACTGGGGCCAACGTCCTGACTTTC. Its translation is CASSIRLAGGGTGANVLTF.

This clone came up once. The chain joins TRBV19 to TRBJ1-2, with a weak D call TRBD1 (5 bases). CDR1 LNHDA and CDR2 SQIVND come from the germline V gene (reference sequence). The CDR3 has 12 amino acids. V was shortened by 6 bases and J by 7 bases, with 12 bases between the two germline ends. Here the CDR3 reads CASREGPGGYTF. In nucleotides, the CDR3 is TGTGCCAGTAGGGAGGGGCCCGGTGGCTACACCTTC.

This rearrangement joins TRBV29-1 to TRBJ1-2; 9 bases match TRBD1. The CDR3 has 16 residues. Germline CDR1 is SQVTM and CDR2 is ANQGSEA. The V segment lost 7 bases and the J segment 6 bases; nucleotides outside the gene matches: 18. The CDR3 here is CSARLQDRGAGDGYTF. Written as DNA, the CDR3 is TGCAGCGCCCGCCTCCAGGACAGGGGAGCGGGTGATGGCTACACCTTC.

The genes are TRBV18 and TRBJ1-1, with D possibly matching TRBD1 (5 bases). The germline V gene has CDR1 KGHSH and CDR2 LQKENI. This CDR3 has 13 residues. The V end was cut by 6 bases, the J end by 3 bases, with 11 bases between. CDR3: CASSSGLDTEAFF. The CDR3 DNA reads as TGTGCCAGCTCCTCAGGGTTGGACACTGAAGCTTTCTTT.

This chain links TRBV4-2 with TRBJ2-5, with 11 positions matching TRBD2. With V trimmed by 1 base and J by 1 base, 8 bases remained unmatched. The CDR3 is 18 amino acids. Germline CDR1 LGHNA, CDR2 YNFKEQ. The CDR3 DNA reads TGTGCCAGCAGCCAAGCCACAAGTGGGACTAGCGGCCAAGAGACCCAGTACTTC. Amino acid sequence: CASSQATSGTSGQETQYF.

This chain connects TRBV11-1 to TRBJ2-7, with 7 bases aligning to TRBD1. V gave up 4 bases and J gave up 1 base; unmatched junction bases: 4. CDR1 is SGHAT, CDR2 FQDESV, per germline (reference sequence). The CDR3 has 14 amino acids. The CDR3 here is CASSSPGQSYEQYF. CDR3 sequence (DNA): TGTGCCAGCAGCTCCCCGGGACAGTCCTACGAGCAGTACTTC. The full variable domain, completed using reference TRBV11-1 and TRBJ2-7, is EAEVAQSPRYKITEKSQAVAFWCDPISGHATLYWYRQILGQGPELLVQFQDESVVDDSQLPKDRFSAERLKGVDSTLKIQPAELGDSAMYLCASSSPGQSYEQYFGPGTRLTVT.

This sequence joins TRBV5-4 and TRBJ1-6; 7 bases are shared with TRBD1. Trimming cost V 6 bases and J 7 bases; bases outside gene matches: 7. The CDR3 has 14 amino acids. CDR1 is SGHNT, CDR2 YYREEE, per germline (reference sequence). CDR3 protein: CASNSQGSNSPLHF. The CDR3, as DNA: TGTGCCAGCAACTCACAGGGGAGCAATTCACCCCTCCACTTT.

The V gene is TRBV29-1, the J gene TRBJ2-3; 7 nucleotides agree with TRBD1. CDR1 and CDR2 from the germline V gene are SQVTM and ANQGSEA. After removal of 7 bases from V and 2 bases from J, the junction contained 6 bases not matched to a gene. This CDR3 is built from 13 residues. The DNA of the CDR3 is TGCAGCGAAGGGGGCCTCCCCACAGATACGCAGTATTTT. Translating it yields CSEGGLPTDTQYF.

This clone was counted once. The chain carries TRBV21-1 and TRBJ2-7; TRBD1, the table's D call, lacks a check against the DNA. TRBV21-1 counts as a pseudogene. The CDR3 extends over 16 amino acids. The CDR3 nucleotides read TGTGCCAGCAGCAAATGGGGACAGCACCCTTCCTACGAGCAGTACTTC. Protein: CASSKWGQHPSYEQYF.

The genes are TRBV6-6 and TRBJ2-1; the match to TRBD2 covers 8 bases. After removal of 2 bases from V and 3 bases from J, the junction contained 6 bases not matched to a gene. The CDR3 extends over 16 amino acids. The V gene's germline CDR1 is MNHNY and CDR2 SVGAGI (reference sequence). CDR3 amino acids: CASSYVSSGRYNEQFF. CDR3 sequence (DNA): TGTGCCAGCAGTTACGTTTCTAGCGGGCGCTACAATGAGCAGTTCTTC.

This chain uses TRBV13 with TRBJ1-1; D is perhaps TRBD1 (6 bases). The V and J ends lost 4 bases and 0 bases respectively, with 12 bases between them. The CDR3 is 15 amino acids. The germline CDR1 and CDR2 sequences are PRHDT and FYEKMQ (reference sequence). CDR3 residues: CASSSRGIMNTEAFF. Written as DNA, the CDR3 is TGTGCCAGCAGCTCAAGGGGGATCATGAACACTGAAGCTTTCTTT.

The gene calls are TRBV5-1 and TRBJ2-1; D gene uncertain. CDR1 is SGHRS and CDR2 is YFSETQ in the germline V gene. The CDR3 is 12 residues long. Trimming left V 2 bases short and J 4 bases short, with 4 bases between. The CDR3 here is CASSLQYNEQFF. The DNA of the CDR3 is TGCGCCAGCAGCTTACAATACAATGAGCAGTTCTTC. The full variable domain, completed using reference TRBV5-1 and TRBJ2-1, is KAGVTQTPRYLIKTRGQQVTLSCSPISGHRSVSWYQQTPGQGLQFLFEYFSETQRNKGNFPGRFSGRQFSNSRSEMNVSTLELGDSALYLCASSLQYNEQFFGPGTRLTVL.

CDR3 amino acids: CSVDPLTLGYTQYF. Written as DNA, the CDR3 is TGCAGCGTTGACCCCCTGACCCTCGGGTATACGCAGTATTTT. The V and J genes are TRBV29-1 and TRBJ2-3, with no clear D. Germline V gene data show CDR1 as SQVTM and CDR2 as ANQGSEA. Trimming took 3 bases from V and 7 from J, leaving 17 bases between them. The CDR3 is 14 amino acids.

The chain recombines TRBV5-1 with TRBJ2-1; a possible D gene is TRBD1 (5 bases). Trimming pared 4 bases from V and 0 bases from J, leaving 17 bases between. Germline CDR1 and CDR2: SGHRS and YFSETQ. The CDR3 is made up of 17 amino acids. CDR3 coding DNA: TGCGCCAGCAGCCATGCCAAACGACAGAGCTCCTACAATGAGCAGTTCTTC. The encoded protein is CASSHAKRQSSYNEQFF.

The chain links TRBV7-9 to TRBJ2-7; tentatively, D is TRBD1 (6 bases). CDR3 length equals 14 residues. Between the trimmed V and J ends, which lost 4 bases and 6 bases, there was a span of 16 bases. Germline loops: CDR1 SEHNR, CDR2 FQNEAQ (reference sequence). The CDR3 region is CASSWDGEGGEQYF. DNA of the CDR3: TGTGCCAGCAGCTGGGACGGAGAAGGGGGCGAGCAGTACTTC.

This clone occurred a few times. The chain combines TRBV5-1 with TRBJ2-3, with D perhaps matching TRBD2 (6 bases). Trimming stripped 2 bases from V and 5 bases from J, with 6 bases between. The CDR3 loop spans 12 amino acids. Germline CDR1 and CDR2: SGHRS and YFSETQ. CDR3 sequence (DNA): TGCGCCAGCAGCTTCGGGGGAGATACGCAGTATTTT. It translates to CASSFGGDTQYF.

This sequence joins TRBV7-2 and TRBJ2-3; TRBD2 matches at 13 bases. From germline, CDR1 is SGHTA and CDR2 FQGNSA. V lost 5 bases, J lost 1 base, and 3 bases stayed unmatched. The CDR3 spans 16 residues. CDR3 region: CASSPTSGGGTDTQYF. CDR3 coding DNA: TGTGCCAGCAGCCCTACTAGCGGGGGGGGCACAGATACGCAGTATTTT.

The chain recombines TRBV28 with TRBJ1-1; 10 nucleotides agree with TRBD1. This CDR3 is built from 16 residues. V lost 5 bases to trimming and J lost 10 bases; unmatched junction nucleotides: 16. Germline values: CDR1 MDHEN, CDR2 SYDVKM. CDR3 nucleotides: TGTGCCAGCAGTCCCACCGGGACAGGGGCCCGGTTGGGAGCTTTCTTT. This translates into CASSPTGTGARLGAFF.

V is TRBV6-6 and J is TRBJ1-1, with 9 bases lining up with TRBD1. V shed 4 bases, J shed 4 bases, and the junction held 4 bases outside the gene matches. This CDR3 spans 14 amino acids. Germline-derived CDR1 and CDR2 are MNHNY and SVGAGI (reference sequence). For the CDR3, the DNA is TGTGCCAGCAGTTTCGGACAGGGGTCCACTGAAGCTTTCTTT. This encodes CASSFGQGSTEAFF.

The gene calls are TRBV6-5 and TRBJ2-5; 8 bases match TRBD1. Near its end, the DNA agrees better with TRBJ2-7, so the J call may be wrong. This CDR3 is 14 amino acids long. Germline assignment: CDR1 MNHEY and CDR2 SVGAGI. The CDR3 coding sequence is TGTGCCAGCAGGAATCGTGGACAGGGTGACGAGCAGTACTTC. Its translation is CASRNRGQGDEQYF.

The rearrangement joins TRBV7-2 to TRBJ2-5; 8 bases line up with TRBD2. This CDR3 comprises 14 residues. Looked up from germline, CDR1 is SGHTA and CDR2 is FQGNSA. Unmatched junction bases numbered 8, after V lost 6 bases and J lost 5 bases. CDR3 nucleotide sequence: TGTGCCAGCAGGTTGAGCGGGGGAGGTGAGACCCAGTACTTC. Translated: CASRLSGGGETQYF.

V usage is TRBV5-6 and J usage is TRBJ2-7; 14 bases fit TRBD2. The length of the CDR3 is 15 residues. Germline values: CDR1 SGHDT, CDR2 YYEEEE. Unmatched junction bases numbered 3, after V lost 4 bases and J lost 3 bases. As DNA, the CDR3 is TGTGCCAGCAGCAGACTAGCGGGGGGGAACTACGAGCAGTACTTC. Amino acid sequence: CASSRLAGGNYEQYF.

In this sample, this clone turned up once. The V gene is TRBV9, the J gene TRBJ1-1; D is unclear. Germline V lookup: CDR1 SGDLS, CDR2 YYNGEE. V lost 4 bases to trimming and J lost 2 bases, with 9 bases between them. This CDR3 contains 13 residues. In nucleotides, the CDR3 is TGTGCCAGCAGCCTCGTCCCTAACACTGAAGCTTTCTTT. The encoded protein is CASSLVPNTEAFF.